This is a list of T cell receptor beta chains from one sample in a study of identical twins. TCRdb analysed the 5' RACE reads with MiXCR anew, one entry per CDR3 protein. The top ten hold roughly 4% of the sample, which has about 690,000 distinct CDR3 sequences, around 21% seen once. These data are also associated with another study on T cells expressing NK-cell markers.

Specimen: PBMCs. The source of these receptors is a young woman in good health. Both conserved end residues are part of each CDR3. A D gene is named only where the DNA matches it firmly. Where a row states a size, it is once, few, many or the class of an expanded clone; other rows omit it.

abundance	v_gene	j_gene	d_gene	CDR3nt	CDR3aa
-	TRBV25-1	TRBJ2-4	-	TGTGCCAGCAGTGAATCTCGGGGAACCAAAAACATTCAGTACTTC	CASSESRGTKNIQYF
-	TRBV7-9	TRBJ2-1	TRBD2	TGTGCCAGCAGCTCACCAACTAGCGGGGGGTTCGATGAGCAGTTCTTC	CASSSPTSGGFDEQFF
few	TRBV15	TRBJ2-7	-	TGTGCCACCAGCAGAGAGCTCGGGGGCAGGGACGAGCAGTACTTC	CATSRELGGRDEQYF
few	TRBV29-1	TRBJ1-1	-	TGCAGCGCCCACCGAGGGGCGCACACTGAAGCTTTCTTT	CSAHRGAHTEAFF
few	TRBV11-2	TRBJ2-7	TRBD1	TGTGCCAGCAGCGTAATCGGGACAGGGCGACCCTACGAGCAGTACTTC	CASSVIGTGRPYEQYF
-	TRBV12-3/TRBV12-4	TRBJ1-2	-	TGTGCCAGCAGTGGAGGGTTCCGTGGCTACACCTTC	CASSGGFRGYTF
-	TRBV29-1	TRBJ2-3	TRBD1	TGCAGCGTGGGACAGGGAGTTTCAGATACGCAGTATTTT	CSVGQGVSDTQYF
many	TRBV2	TRBJ2-2	-	TGTGCCAGCAATCCTACGACGGCCGGGGAGCTGTTTTTT	CASNPTTAGELFF
many	TRBV15	TRBJ1-2	-	TGTGCCACCAGCCGGGACATTAACTATGGCTACACCTTC	CATSRDINYGYTF
few	TRBV12-3/TRBV12-4	TRBJ2-7	-	TGTGCCAGCAGTTTGATAGCCTACGAGCAGTACTTC	CASSLIAYEQYF
few	TRBV6-2/TRBV6-3	TRBJ1-1	-	TGTGCCAGCAGTCCCGGACACTTTTACACTGAAGCTTTCTTT	CASSPGHFYTEAFF
few	TRBV6-1	TRBJ2-7	-	TGTGCCAGCGGGGGGGGACACCTATACGAGCAGTACTTC	CASGGGHLYEQYF
-	TRBV18	TRBJ2-7	-	TGTGCCAGCTCACCGATACACGCCGGATACGAGCAGTACTTC	CASSPIHAGYEQYF
-	TRBV7-9	TRBJ1-1	-	TGTGCCAGCAGCTCCTGGACCATGAACACTGAAGCTTTCTTT	CASSSWTMNTEAFF
-	TRBV12-3/TRBV12-4	TRBJ2-2	TRBD2	TGTGCCTTCAGCCGAAGGACTAGCGGGACCAGCCCTATTGCCGGGGAGCTGTTTTTT	CAFSRRTSGTSPIAGELFF
-	TRBV5-1	TRBJ2-3	-	TGCGCCAGCAGCTCGGTATCCTCAGATACGCAGTATTTT	CASSSVSSDTQYF
few	TRBV15	TRBJ2-5	-	TGTGCCACCAGCAGATTTGGGACGGGGCGACACCAAGAGACCCAGTACTTC	CATSRFGTGRHQETQYF
many	TRBV4-1	TRBJ2-1	-	TGCGCCAGCAGCCAATTGACTATTAACAATGAGCAGTTCTTC	CASSQLTINNEQFF
few	TRBV12-3/TRBV12-4	TRBJ1-1	-	TGTGCCAGCCGCCGGAGGGATGGCACTGAAGCTTTCTTT	CASRRRDGTEAFF
many	TRBV24-1	TRBJ2-2	-	TGTGCCACTAAATCTCTACTGGGCCGGGAGCTGTTTTTT	CATKSLLGRELFF
many	TRBV12-3/TRBV12-4	TRBJ2-1	-	TGTGCCAGCAGTTTTCGGGAGTCCAATGAGCAGTTCTTC	CASSFRESNEQFF
-	TRBV2	TRBJ2-7	-	TGTGCCAGCAGTGAATACGCCCGGGGAGCACCTGCCTACGAGCAGTACTTC	CASSEYARGAPAYEQYF
once	TRBV14	TRBJ2-1	-	TGTGCCAGCAGCTGGGTGACTCCGAGTAATGAGCAGTTCTTC	CASSWVTPSNEQFF
many	TRBV10-1	TRBJ1-1	-	TGCGCCAGCAGTTTTGGGGACACTGAAGCTTTCTTT	CASSFGDTEAFF
few	TRBV6-5	TRBJ1-3	-	TGTGCCAGCAGTTACTCCCATGGAAACACCATATATTTT	CASSYSHGNTIYF
-	TRBV7-9	TRBJ1-1	-	TGTGCCAGCAGCTCGCCTTCGGGCGGAGACACTGAAGCTTTCTTT	CASSSPSGGDTEAFF
many	TRBV20-1	TRBJ2-5	-	TGCAGTGCTACTCCGGGAGAACCCCAGTACTTC	CSATPGEPQYF
once	TRBV11-3	TRBJ2-5	-	TGTGCCAGCAGCTTAGGAGGACAGCCAACGGAGACCCAGTACTTC	CASSLGGQPTETQYF
many	TRBV10-3	TRBJ2-5	TRBD1	TGTGCCATCAGCCCGGGACAGCAAGAGACCCAGTACTTC	CAISPGQQETQYF
-	TRBV4-3	TRBJ2-1	TRBD2	TGCGCCAGCAGCCAAGTCGGGGGGTTGGTCAATGAGCAGTTCTTC	CASSQVGGLVNEQFF
few	TRBV12-3/TRBV12-4	TRBJ2-7	TRBD2	TGTGCCAGCAGTTTTTCAGCGGGGGTGTACGAGCAGTACTTC	CASSFSAGVYEQYF
-	TRBV20-1	TRBJ2-5	TRBD2	TGCAGTGCTCGGGGACTAGCGGGGGGGGGCCCGGAGACCCAGTACTTC	CSARGLAGGGPETQYF
many	TRBV29-1	TRBJ2-7	TRBD2	TGCAGCGTTGAAGGAATAGCGGGGGGCGCCTACGAGCAGTACTTC	CSVEGIAGGAYEQYF
many	TRBV6-1	TRBJ1-4	-	TGTGCCAGCATGGGGTCTGCTAATGAAAAACTGTTTTTT	CASMGSANEKLFF
-	TRBV13	TRBJ2-3	TRBD1	TGTGCCAGCAGCCGTGCTGGACAGGACCACACAGATACGCAGTATTTT	CASSRAGQDHTDTQYF
few	TRBV6-5	TRBJ2-5	-	TGTGCCAGCAGTTACTCCGGGACGGATGAAGAGACCCAGTACTTC	CASSYSGTDEETQYF
few	TRBV12-3/TRBV12-4	TRBJ1-1	-	TGTGCCAGCATAGACGGGGGGTTCGAAGCTTTCTTT	CASIDGGFEAFF
many	TRBV2	TRBJ2-5	-	TGTGCCAGCCTGGGACGCGGGGATTCCGGCGAGGGATTATCAGAGACCCAGTACTTC	CASLGRGDSGEGLSETQYF
-	TRBV27	TRBJ1-4	-	TGTGCCAGCAGAAAACTCGGAGACCGTGAAAAACTGTTTTTT	CASRKLGDREKLFF
-	TRBV20-1	TRBJ2-2	-	TGCAGTGCTGTCGGTCCCGGGGAGCTGTTTTTT	CSAVGPGELFF
few	TRBV5-1	TRBJ2-1	-	TGCGCCAGCAGCTCGACGGGGCTGGGTGAGCAGTTCTTC	CASSSTGLGEQFF
few	TRBV20-1	TRBJ2-3	-	TGCAGTGCTACCAAAGGCCCTAGCACAGATACGCAGTATTTT	CSATKGPSTDTQYF
few	TRBV5-1	TRBJ1-3	-	TGCGCCAGCAGCCAGGGCCCTGGAAACACCATATATTTT	CASSQGPGNTIYF
-	TRBV12-3/TRBV12-4	TRBJ2-7	-	TGTGCCAGCAGTTCCCGGTTGAAGCAGTACTTC	CASSSRLKQYF
-	TRBV10-2	TRBJ2-3	-	TGCGCCAGCAGTGAACCCGACAGGCTCGGGACAGATACGCAGTATTTT	CASSEPDRLGTDTQYF
-	TRBV5-1	TRBJ2-3	TRBD1	TGCGCCAGCAGCCTAGGCCCGGGACAGTACACAGATACGCAGTATTTT	CASSLGPGQYTDTQYF
-	TRBV6-5	TRBJ1-3	TRBD1	TGTGCCAGCAGTTCCGGACAGGGGTGGAACACCATATATTTT	CASSSGQGWNTIYF
-	TRBV5-1	TRBJ2-5	-	TGCGCCAGCAGCTTCGGCACCCCCCGCGAGACCCAGTACTTC	CASSFGTPRETQYF
many	TRBV3-1	TRBJ2-2	-	TGTGCCAGCAGCTTGACTTCGAACACCGGGGAGCTGTTTTTT	CASSLTSNTGELFF
-	TRBV20-1	TRBJ2-3	-	TGCAGTGCCGTCTCCCCGGACACACGCACAGATACGCAGTATTTT	CSAVSPDTRTDTQYF
few	TRBV24-1	TRBJ2-1	-	TGTGCCACCAGTGACCCTAGCAGGAATGAGCAGTTCTTC	CATSDPSRNEQFF
-	TRBV9	TRBJ2-7	-	TGTGCCAGCAGCGTAGGGGGGTGGGGCGACGAGCAGTACTTC	CASSVGGWGDEQYF
few	TRBV20-1	TRBJ2-1	-	TGCAGTGCTGGTCAGAGATGGGAAGGCGGTGAGCAGTTCTTC	CSAGQRWEGGEQFF
-	TRBV6-2/TRBV6-3	TRBJ2-5	-	TGTGCCAGCAGTTACGGTCGGGGCAGGGTCGTGGAGACCCAGTACTTC	CASSYGRGRVVETQYF
-	TRBV9	TRBJ2-2	-	TGTGCCAGCAGCGTAGGTCCAACCCAAAGAGGCGGGGAGCTGTTTTTT	CASSVGPTQRGGELFF
few	TRBV15	TRBJ1-5	-	TGTGCCACCAGCTCTGGTGGAACAGGGTATCAGCCCCAGCATTTT	CATSSGGTGYQPQHF
few	TRBV6-1	TRBJ2-7	TRBD2	TGTGCCAGCAGTGAACCCCTAGCGGGAAGCTACGAGCAGTACTTC	CASSEPLAGSYEQYF
-	TRBV7-2	TRBJ2-7	TRBD2	TGTGCCAGCAGCGCAACGGGGGGATTTATCGTCGAGCAGTACTTC	CASSATGGFIVEQYF
few	TRBV6-1	TRBJ1-5	-	TGTGCCAGCATGGCAGGTCATAGCAATCAGCCCCAGCATTTT	CASMAGHSNQPQHF
-	TRBV6-5	TRBJ1-2	TRBD1	TGTGCCAGCAGTTACTCGAACAGGGGAAGGTATGGCTACACCTTC	CASSYSNRGRYGYTF